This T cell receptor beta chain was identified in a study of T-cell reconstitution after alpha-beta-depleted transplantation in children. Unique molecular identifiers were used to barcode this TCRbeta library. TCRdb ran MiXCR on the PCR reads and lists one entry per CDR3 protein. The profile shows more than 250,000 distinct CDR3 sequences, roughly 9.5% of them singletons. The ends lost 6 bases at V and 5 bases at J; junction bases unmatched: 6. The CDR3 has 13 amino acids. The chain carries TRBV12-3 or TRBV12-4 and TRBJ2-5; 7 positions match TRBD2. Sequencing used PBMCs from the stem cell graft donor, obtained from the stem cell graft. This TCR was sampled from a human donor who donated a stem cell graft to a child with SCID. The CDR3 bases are TGTGCCAGCAGGCGGGGGTTCGGGGAGACCCAGTACTTC. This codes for CASRRGFGETQYF.